This paragraph covers one T cell receptor (beta chain) sequence. This entry belongs to a study of T-cell reconstitution after alpha-beta-depleted transplantation in children. Researchers prepared the TCRbeta library using unique molecular identifiers, the study reports. TCRdb analysed the PCR reads with MiXCR anew, one entry per CDR3 protein. The sample lists hundreds of thousands of distinct CDR3 sequences; 10% to 15% were seen once. This CDR3 contains 17 residues. V lost 2 bases and J lost 5, with 22 bases in between. CDR1 is GTSNPN and CDR2 is SVGIG in the germline V gene (reference sequence). The rearrangement uses TRBV30 and TRBJ1-5; D not certain. Specimen: PBMCs, mostly from graft donor cells, collected 360 days after TCRalphabeta/CD19-depleted stem cell transplant. This receptor was obtained from a male patient aged 10 to 17 who had a stem cell transplant for acute myeloid leukemia, so the T cells may come from the graft donor. The CDR3 protein is CAWSRGIRRALHQPQHF. The CDR3 DNA reads as TGTGCCTGGAGTCGAGGGATCCGTAGGGCGCTGCATCAGCCCCAGCATTTT.